The T cell receptor beta chain described here comes from a study of cytomegalovirus exposure and HLA in healthy donors. Study-wide results and caveats: The investigators catalogued 164 TCR beta chains as cytomegalovirus-associated. The authors assumed roughly uniform sequencing depth across donors for presence/absence analyses.

In regard to this clone: Its target is not known.

The PCR was carried out with 60 Vbeta primers and 13 Jbeta primers. Profiled with immunoSEQ multiplex PCR; TCRdb holds only in-frame clones, not every one. The sample contains about 120,000 clones, 70% to 80% of which appear only once. This CDR3 contains 16 residues. In germline, CDR1 is SGHKS, CDR2 YYEKEE (reference sequence). Trimming removed 3 bases from V and 4 bases from J, with 19 bases in between. Whereas donors were nominally healthy upon sampling, unrecorded immune exposures were probable. This clonotype was obtained from a woman aged 18-35 years in good health and CMV-seronegative. The chain joins TRBV5-5 to TRBJ1-2; D remains ambiguous. Sequencing was carried out using PBMCs. CDR3: CASSSVYGDGSYGYTF. The CDR3 nucleotides read TGTGCCAGCAGCTCGGTTTATGGGGATGGGAGCTATGGCTACACCTTC. Drawing the rest from reference TRBV5-5 and TRBJ1-2, the complete variable domain is DAGVTQSPTHLIKTRGQQVTLRCSPISGHKSVSWYQQVLGQGPQFIFQYYEKEERGRGNFPDRFSARQFPNYSSELNVNALLLGDSALYLCASSSVYGDGSYGYTFGSGTRLTVV.